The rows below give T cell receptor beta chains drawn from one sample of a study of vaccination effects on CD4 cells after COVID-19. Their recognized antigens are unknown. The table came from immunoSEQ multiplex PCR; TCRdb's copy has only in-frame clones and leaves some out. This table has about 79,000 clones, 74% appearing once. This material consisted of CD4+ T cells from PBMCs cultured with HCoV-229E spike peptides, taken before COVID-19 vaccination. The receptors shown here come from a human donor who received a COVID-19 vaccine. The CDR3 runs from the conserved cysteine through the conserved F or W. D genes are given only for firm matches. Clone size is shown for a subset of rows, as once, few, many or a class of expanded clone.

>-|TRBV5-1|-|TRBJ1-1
TGCGCCAGCAGCCCTACATCCGGGGGTACTGAAGCTTTCTTT
CASSPTSGGTEAFF
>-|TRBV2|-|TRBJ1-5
TGTGCCAGCAGTGGAGAGGGGCTGAGCAATCAGCCCCAGCATTTT
CASSGEGLSNQPQHF
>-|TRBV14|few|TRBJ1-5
TGTGCCAGCAGCCCATGTAGTGACGCCTATAGCAATCAGCCCCAGCATTTT
CASSPCSDAYSNQPQHF
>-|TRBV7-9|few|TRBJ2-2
TGTGCCAGCAGCAGCTTTTATAAAGAAGGGTCCGGGGAGCTGTTTTTT
CASSSFYKEGSGELFF
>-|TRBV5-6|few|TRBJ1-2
TGTGCCAGCAGCCTGGAAAGGGGACGTGGCTACACCTTC
CASSLERGRGYTF
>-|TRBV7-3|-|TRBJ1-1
TGTGCCAGCAGCTCCGGACTTGACGGGACTGAAGCTTTCTTT
CASSSGLDGTEAFF
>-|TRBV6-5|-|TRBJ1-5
TGTGCCAGCAAACCCTCGGATCAGCCCCAGCATTTT
CASKPSDQPQHF
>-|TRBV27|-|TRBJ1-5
TGTGCCAGCAGTATCAGTCCTAATCAGCCCCAGCATTTT
CASSISPNQPQHF
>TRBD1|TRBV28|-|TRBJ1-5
TGTGCCAGCCTTACGACAGGGTTTCGCAATCAGCCCCAGCATTTT
CASLTTGFRNQPQHF
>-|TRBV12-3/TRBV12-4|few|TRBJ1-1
TGTGCCACTGGGAGTAAAACTGAAGCTTTCTTT
CATGSKTEAFF
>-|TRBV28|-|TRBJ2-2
TGTGCCAGCAGTTTATCCGGGACCGGGAACACCGGGGAGCTGTTTTTT
CASSLSGTGNTGELFF
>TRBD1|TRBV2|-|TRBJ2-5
TGTGCCAGCACCAGGGGGAGTTGGGAGACCCAGTACTTC
CASTRGSWETQYF
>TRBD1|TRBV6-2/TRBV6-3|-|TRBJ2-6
TGTGCCAGCAGTCCCATGGCGGGGACAGGGACTTCTGGGGCCAACGTCCTGACTTTC
CASSPMAGTGTSGANVLTF
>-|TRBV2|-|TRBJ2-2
TGTGCCAGCAGTGATCGGCTTGGTGACGGGGAGCTGTTTTTT
CASSDRLGDGELFF
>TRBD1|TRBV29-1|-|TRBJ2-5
TGCAGCGTTGGGGACAGGGTGGAAGCGGAGACCCAGTACTTC
CSVGDRVEAETQYF
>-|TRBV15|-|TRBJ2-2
TGTGCCACCAGCAGAGATTCGATATTGGAGGAGCTGTTTTTT
CATSRDSILEELFF
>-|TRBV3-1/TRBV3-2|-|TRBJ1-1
TGTGCCAGCAGCACCGGGGGGAGGGGAGCTTTCTTT
CASSTGGRGAFF
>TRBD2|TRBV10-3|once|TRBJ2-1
TGTGCCATCAGTGAAGGTGATAGCGGGGGGCCCCCTTACCGTGAGCAGTTCTTC
CAISEGDSGGPPYREQFF
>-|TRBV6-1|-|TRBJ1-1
TGTGCCAGCAGTGCGTACGGGACGGAGAACACTGAAGCTTTCTTT
CASSAYGTENTEAFF
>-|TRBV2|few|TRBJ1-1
TGTGCCAGCAGTCCACAGGGTTTGGGGAACACTGAAGCTTTCTTT
CASSPQGLGNTEAFF
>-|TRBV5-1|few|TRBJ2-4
TGCGCCAGCAGCTTGAGTGACGGCATAGCCAAAAACATTCAGTACTTC
CASSLSDGIAKNIQYF
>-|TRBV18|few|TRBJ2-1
TGTGCCAGCTCACCACCCTTGAGAGAGAAGCAGTTCTTC
CASSPPLREKQFF
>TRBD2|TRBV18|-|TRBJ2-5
TGTGCCAGCTCCCTCGCGGGGGGACAAGAGACCCAGTACTTC
CASSLAGGQETQYF
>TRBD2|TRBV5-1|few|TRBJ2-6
TGCGCCAGCAGCTCGAAGACGGGAGGGTCCTTCTCTGGGGCCAACGTCCTGACTTTC
CASSSKTGGSFSGANVLTF
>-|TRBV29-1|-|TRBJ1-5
TGCAGCGTTCGGGGGGGGTGGACTCAGCCCCAGCATTTT
CSVRGGWTQPQHF
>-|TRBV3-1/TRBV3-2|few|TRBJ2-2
TGTGCCAGCAGCCAAGTCGGGTGGGGGGGCCTCGGCACCGGGGAGCTGTTTTTT
CASSQVGWGGLGTGELFF
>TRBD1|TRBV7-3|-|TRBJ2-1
TGTGCCAGCAGCCCCTCGGGACAGGGTGGCAATGAGCAGTTCTTC
CASSPSGQGGNEQFF
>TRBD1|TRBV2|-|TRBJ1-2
TGTGCCAGCAGTAGGGACAGGGGAGAGGGCTACACCTTC
CASSRDRGEGYTF
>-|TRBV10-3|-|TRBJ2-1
TGTGCCATCAGTGAGGTATCGGAAGGGAATGAGCAGTTCTTC
CAISEVSEGNEQFF
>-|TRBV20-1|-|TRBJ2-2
TGCAGTGCTAGTCCCAAAGGGGTCACCGGGGAGCTGTTTTTT
CSASPKGVTGELFF
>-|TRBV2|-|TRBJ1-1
TGTGCCAGCAGTGAAAGAAGGGGGAACACTGAAGCTTTCTTT
CASSERRGNTEAFF
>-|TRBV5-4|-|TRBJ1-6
TGTGCCAGCAGCATTACAGGGAGCTCCTATAATTCACCCCTCCACTTT
CASSITGSSYNSPLHF
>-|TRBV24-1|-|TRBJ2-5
TGTGCCACCAGTGGCGGGCTAGACCAAGAGACCCAGTACTTC
CATSGGLDQETQYF
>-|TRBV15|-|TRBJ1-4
TGTGCCACCAGCAGAGATCCCAGTGCAACTAATGAAAAACTGTTTTTT
CATSRDPSATNEKLFF
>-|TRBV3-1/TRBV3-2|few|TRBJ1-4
TGTGCCAGCAGCCGACAAGGGTTGGAAAAACTGTTTTTT
CASSRQGLEKLFF
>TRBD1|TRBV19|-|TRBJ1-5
TGTGCCAGTAGTATACCGACAGGGAATCAGCCCCAGCATTTT
CASSIPTGNQPQHF
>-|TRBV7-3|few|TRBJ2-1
TGTGCCAGCAGTTATGACGGGAGTCCCCGGCTCAATGAGCAGTTCTTC
CASSYDGSPRLNEQFF
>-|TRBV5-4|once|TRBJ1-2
TGTGCCAGCAGCTTGCGAGAATTGGACTATGGCTACACCTTC
CASSLRELDYGYTF
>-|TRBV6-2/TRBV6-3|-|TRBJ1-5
TGTGCCAGCAGTTGGGCGGCCCATCAGCCCCAGCATTTT
CASSWAAHQPQHF
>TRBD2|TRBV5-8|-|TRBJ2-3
TGTGCCAGCCCCCGCGGTCCGGGGCTTAGCGGGGGGTCTAGCACAGATACGCAGTATTTT
CASPRGPGLSGGSSTDTQYF
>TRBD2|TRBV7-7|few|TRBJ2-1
TGTGCCAGCAGCCTTACGGGGGGGATATACAATGAGCAGTTCTTC
CASSLTGGIYNEQFF
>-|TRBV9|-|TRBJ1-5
TGTGCCAGCAGCGTAGGTGAGGGTCAGCCCCAGCATTTT
CASSVGEGQPQHF
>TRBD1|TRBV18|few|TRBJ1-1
TGTGCCAGCTCACCCGGACAGGGGGCGTTGAACACTGAAGCTTTCTTT
CASSPGQGALNTEAFF
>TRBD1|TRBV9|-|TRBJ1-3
TGTGCCAGCAGCAAGACAGGGTACTCTGGAAACACCATATATTTT
CASSKTGYSGNTIYF
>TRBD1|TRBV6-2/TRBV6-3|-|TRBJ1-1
TGTGCCAGCAGTCGTCCGACAGGGTGGACTGAAGCTTTCTTT
CASSRPTGWTEAFF
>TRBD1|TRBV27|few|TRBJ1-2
TGTGCCAGCAGTACCACAGGGGTTGATGGCTACACCTTC
CASSTTGVDGYTF
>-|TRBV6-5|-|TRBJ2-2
TGTGCCAGCAGTTACGCGGCAGGGGCGAACACCGGGGAGCTGTTTTTT
CASSYAAGANTGELFF
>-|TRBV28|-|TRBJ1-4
TGTGCCAGCAGTTTGGAGGTATTAAGAAAACTGTTTTTT
CASSLEVLRKLFF